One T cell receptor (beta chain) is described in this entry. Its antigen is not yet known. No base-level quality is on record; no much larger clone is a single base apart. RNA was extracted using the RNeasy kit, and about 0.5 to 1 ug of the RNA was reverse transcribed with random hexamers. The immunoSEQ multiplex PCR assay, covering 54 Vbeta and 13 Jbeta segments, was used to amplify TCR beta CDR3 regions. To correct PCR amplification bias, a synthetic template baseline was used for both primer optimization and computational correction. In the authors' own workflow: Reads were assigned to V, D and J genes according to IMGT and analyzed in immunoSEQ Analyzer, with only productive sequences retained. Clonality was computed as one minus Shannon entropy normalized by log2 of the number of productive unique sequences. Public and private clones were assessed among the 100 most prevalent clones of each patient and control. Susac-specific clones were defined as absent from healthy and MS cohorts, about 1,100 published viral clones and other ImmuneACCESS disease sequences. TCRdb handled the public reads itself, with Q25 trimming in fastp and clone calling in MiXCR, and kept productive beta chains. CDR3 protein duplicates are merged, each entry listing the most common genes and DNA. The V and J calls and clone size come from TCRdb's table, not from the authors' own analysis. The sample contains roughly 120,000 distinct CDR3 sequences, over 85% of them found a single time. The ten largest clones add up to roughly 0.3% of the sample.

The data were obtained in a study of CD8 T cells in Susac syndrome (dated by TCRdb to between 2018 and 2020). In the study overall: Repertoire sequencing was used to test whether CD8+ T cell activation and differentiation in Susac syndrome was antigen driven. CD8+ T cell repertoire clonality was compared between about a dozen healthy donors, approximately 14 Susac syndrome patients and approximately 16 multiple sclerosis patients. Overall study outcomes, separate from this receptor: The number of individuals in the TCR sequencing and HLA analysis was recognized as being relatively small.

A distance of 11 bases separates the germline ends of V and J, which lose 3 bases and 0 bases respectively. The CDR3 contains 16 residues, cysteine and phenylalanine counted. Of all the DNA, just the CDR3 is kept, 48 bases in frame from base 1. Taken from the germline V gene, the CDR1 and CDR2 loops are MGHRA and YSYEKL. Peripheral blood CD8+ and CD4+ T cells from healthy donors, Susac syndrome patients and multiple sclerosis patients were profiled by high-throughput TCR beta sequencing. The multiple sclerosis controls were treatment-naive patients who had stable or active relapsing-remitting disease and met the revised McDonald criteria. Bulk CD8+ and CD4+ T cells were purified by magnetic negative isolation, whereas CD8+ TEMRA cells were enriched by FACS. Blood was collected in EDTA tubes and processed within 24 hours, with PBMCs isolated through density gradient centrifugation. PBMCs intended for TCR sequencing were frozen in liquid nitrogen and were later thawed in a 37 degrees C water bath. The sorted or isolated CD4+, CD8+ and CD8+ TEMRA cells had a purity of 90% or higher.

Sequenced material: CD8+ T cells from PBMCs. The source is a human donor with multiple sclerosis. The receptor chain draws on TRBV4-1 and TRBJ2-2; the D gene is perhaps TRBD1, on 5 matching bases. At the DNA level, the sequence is TGCGCCAGCAGCCAGTGGCAGGGCGCGAACACCGGGGAGCTGTTTTTT. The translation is CASSQWQGANTGELFF.